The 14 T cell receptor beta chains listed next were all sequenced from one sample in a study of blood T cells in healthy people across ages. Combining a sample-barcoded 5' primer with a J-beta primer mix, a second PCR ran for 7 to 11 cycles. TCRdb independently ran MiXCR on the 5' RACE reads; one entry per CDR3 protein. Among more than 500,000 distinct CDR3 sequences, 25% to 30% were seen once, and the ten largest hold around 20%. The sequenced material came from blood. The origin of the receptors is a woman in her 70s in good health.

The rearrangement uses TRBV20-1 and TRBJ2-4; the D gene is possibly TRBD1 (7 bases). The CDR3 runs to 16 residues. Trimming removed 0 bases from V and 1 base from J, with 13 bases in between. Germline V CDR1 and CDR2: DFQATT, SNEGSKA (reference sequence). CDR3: CSARDRETGAKNIQYF. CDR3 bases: TGCAGTGCTAGAGATCGGGAGACAGGGGCCAAAAACATTCAGTACTTC.

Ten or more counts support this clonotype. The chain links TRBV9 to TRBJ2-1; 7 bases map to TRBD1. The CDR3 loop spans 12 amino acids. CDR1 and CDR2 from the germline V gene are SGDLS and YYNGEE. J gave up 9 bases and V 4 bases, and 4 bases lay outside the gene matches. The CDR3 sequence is CASSQTGSEQFF. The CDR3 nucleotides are TGTGCCAGCAGCCAGACAGGGTCTGAGCAGTTCTTC.

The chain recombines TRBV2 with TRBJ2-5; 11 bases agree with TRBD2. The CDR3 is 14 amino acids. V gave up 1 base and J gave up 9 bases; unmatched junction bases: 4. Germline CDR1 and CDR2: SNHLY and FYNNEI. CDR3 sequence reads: CASSEELAGGSQYF. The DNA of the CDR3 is TGTGCCAGCAGTGAAGAGCTAGCGGGGGGATCCCAGTACTTC. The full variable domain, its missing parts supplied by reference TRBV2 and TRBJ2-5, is EPEVTQTPSHQVTQMGQEVILRCVPISNHLYFYWYRQILGQKVEFLVSFYNNEISEKSEIFDDQFSVERPDGSNFTLKIRSTKLEDSAMYFCASSEELAGGSQYFGPGTRLLVL.

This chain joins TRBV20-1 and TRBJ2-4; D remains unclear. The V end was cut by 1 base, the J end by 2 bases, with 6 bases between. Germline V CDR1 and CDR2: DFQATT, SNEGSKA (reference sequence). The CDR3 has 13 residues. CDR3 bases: TGCAGTGCTAGAGTCCCGACCAAAAACATTCAGTACTTC. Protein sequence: CSARVPTKNIQYF.

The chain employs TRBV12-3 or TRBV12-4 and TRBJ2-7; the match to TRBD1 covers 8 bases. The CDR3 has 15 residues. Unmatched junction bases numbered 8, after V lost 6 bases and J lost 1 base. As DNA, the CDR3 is TGTGCCAGCAGCAGGGGACAGGTGATTTCCTACGAGCAGTACTTC. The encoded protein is CASSRGQVISYEQYF.

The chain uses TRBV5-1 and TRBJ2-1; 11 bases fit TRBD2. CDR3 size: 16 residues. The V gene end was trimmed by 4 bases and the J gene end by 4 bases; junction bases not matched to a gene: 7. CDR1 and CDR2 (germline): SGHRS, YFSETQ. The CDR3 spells CASSVLAGGAYNEQFF. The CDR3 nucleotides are TGCGCCAGCAGCGTTCTAGCGGGGGGCGCTTACAATGAGCAGTTCTTC. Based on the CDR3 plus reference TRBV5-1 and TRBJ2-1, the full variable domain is KAGVTQTPRYLIKTRGQQVTLSCSPISGHRSVSWYQQTPGQGLQFLFEYFSETQRNKGNFPGRFSGRQFSNSRSEMNVSTLELGDSALYLCASSVLAGGAYNEQFFGPGTRLTVL.

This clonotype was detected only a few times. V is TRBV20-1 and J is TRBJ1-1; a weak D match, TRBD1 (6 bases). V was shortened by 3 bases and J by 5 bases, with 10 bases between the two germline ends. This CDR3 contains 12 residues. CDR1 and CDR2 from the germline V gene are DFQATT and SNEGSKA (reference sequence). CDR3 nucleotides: TGCAGTGCTAGCGGGGGGCGGACTGAAGCTTTCTTT. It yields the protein CSASGGRTEAFF.

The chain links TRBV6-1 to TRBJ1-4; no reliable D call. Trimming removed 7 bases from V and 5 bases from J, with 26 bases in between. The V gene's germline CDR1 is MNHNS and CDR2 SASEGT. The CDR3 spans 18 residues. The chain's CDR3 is CASTSADFGPTFNEKLFF. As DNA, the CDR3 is TGTGCCAGCACCTCGGCGGACTTCGGCCCGACTTTCAATGAAAAACTGTTTTTT.

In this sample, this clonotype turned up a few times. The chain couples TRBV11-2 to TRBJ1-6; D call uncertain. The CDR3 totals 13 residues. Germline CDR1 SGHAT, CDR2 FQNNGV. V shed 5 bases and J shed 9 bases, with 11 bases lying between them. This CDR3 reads CASSGRIISPLHF. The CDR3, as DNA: TGTGCCAGCAGCGGACGGATAATTTCACCCCTCCACTTT.

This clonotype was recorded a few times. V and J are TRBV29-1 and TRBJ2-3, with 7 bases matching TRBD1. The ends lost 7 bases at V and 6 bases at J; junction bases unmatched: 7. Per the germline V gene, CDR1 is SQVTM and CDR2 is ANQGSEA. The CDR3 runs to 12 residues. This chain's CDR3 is CSGLRGGDTQYF. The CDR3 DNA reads TGCAGCGGCCTTAGAGGGGGCGATACGCAGTATTTT.

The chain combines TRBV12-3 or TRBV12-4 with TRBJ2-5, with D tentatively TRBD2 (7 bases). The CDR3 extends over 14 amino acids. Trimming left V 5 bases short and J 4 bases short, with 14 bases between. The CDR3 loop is CASSETGGPETQYF. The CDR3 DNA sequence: TGTGCCAGCAGTGAAACCGGGGGGCCAGAGACCCAGTACTTC.

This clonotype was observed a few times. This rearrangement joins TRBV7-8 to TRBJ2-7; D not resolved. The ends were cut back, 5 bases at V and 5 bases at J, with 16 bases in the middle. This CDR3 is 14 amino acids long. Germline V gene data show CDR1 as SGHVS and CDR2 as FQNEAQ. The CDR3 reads CASSPSKAAHEQYF. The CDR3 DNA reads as TGTGCCAGCAGCCCTTCCAAGGCGGCCCACGAGCAGTACTTC.

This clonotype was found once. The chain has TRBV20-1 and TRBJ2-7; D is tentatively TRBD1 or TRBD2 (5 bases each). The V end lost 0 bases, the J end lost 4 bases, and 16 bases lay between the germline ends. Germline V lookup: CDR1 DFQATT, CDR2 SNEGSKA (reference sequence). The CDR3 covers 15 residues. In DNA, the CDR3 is TGCAGTGCTAGAGATCTAGGGACGCACCATTACGAGCAGTACTTC. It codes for CSARDLGTHHYEQYF.

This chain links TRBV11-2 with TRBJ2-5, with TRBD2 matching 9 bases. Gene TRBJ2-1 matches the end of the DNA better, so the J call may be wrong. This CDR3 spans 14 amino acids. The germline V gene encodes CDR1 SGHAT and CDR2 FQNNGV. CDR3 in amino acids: CASSQSSGNNEQFF. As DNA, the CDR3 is TGTGCCAGCAGCCAATCTAGCGGGAACAATGAGCAGTTCTTC.